These T cell receptor beta chains were read from a single sample in a study of a mutant IDH1 vaccine in newly diagnosed glioma. Only in-frame clones appear in the TCRdb table, and some are missing; sequencing was by immunoSEQ multiplex PCR. In the table there are 70,000 or so clones, around 88% of which are singletons. The source material was peripheral blood mononuclear cells (PBMCs), sampled from a glioma patient treated with radiotherapy, temozolomide or both. The receptors shown here come from a young woman with glioma. Some clones in this sample may be carry-over from other donors' samples. The CDR3 runs from the conserved cysteine through the conserved F or W. Fields, in order: CDR3 DNA, CDR3 protein, V gene, clone size, J gene, D gene. D genes are given only for firm matches. A clone size is listed for some rows: how often the clone was seen (once, few, many), or a class if it is expanded.

DNA: TGCAGCGTTGGGGGCGGGACAGATACGCAGTATTTT; CDR3: CSVGGGTDTQYF; V: TRBV29-1; size: once; J: TRBJ2-3; D: .
DNA: TGTGCCAGCAGTGACACGGGCCACTACGAGCAGTACTTC; CDR3: CASSDTGHYEQYF; V: TRBV25-1; size: .; J: TRBJ2-7; D: .
DNA: TGTGCCAGCAGCCAAACGCCGAGCTCCTACAATGAGCAGTTCTTC; CDR3: CASSQTPSSYNEQFF; V: TRBV14; size: .; J: TRBJ2-1; D: .
DNA: TGTGCCAGTCAAGGCAGGGGAGAAGTAAGCAATCAGCCCCAGCATTTT; CDR3: CASQGRGEVSNQPQHF; V: TRBV25-1; size: .; J: TRBJ1-5; D: .
DNA: TGTGCCAGCAGTTGCACAGGGTGTTTGGGGTACGAGCAGTACTTC; CDR3: CASSCTGCLGYEQYF; V: TRBV6-5; size: .; J: TRBJ2-7; D: .
DNA: TGTGCCAGCAGCTTAGGCTCACTAGCGGGGCTATACAATGAGCAGTTCTTC; CDR3: CASSLGSLAGLYNEQFF; V: TRBV7-9; size: .; J: TRBJ2-1; D: TRBD2
DNA: TGTGCCTGGACCCTTGGGGTGTTAGCTTTCTTT; CDR3: CAWTLGVLAFF; V: TRBV30; size: .; J: TRBJ1-1; D: .
DNA: TGCGCCAGCAGCCAGGGGGAGGGGAAGGAGGGTAACTATGGCTACACCTTC; CDR3: CASSQGEGKEGNYGYTF; V: TRBV4-1; size: .; J: TRBJ1-2; D: .
DNA: TGTGCCAGTAGTAATGACAGGGCTGGGGCCAACGTCCTGACTTTC; CDR3: CASSNDRAGANVLTF; V: TRBV19; size: .; J: TRBJ2-6; D: TRBD1
DNA: TGTGCCATCACTCAGGGCGCAACGGATGGCTACACCTTC; CDR3: CAITQGATDGYTF; V: TRBV10-3; size: .; J: TRBJ1-2; D: .
DNA: TGTGCCAGTCTCCAGGGGAACACCGGGGAGCTGTTTTTT; CDR3: CASLQGNTGELFF; V: TRBV19; size: .; J: TRBJ2-2; D: .
DNA: TGTGCCAGCAGTGAATACGTAGGGTACCAAGAGACCCAGTACTTC; CDR3: CASSEYVGYQETQYF; V: TRBV25-1; size: .; J: TRBJ2-5; D: .
DNA: TGCGCCAGCAGCTTGCAGGACTTCTATGGCTACACCTTC; CDR3: CASSLQDFYGYTF; V: TRBV5-1; size: .; J: TRBJ1-2; D: .
DNA: TGCAGTGCTAGATTGTCCGAGCAGTACTTC; CDR3: CSARLSEQYF; V: TRBV20-1; size: .; J: TRBJ2-7; D: .
DNA: TGTGCCAGCAGACTCCCCTCCGGCACCGGGGAGCTGTTTTTT; CDR3: CASRLPSGTGELFF; V: TRBV7-2; size: .; J: TRBJ2-2; D: .
DNA: TGTGCCAGCAGTGGAAGGGCCAAGAACACTGAAGCTTTCTTT; CDR3: CASSGRAKNTEAFF; V: TRBV6-6; size: .; J: TRBJ1-1; D: .
DNA: TGTGCCAGTAGTATAGCTATGACAGCCCCTAGCAATCAGCCCCAGCATTTT; CDR3: CASSIAMTAPSNQPQHF; V: TRBV19; size: .; J: TRBJ1-5; D: .
DNA: TGTGCCAGTAGTATGGGGATACGATTACAAACTTCAAGGGGGTTGCATTCTGAAGCTTTCTTT; CDR3: CASSMGIRLQTSRGLHSEAFF; V: TRBV19; size: .; J: TRBJ1-1; D: .
DNA: TGTGCCAGTAGGGACAGGGACTTTGGGGCCAACGTCCTGACTTTC; CDR3: CASRDRDFGANVLTF; V: TRBV19; size: .; J: TRBJ2-6; D: TRBD1
DNA: TGTGCCAGAAGCTTGCGTTGGCATTGGGGACGGCTGAACACTGAAGCTTTCTTT; CDR3: CARSLRWHWGRLNTEAFF; V: TRBV5-3; size: .; J: TRBJ1-1; D: .
DNA: TGCGCCAGCAGCCAAGATTGGGGGGCCTCACCCCTCCACTTT; CDR3: CASSQDWGASPLHF; V: TRBV4-3; size: .; J: TRBJ1-6; D: .
DNA: TGTGCCAGCGCTGAAGGGAATCGACCCGAGCAGTACTTC; CDR3: CASAEGNRPEQYF; V: TRBV5-5; size: .; J: TRBJ2-7; D: .
DNA: TGTGCCAGCAGCCTCCTCGGAGGGAATGAAAAACTGTTTTTT; CDR3: CASSLLGGNEKLFF; V: TRBV11-3; size: .; J: TRBJ1-4; D: .
DNA: TGTGCCAGCTCGGGACAGGGGTGGCCCGGGGAGCTGTTTTTT; CDR3: CASSGQGWPGELFF; V: TRBV7-9; size: once; J: TRBJ2-2; D: TRBD1
DNA: TGCGCCAGCAGCCAAGATTCAAGGGGAGCGAACACTGAAGCTTTCTTT; CDR3: CASSQDSRGANTEAFF; V: TRBV4-3; size: .; J: TRBJ1-1; D: .
DNA: TGTGCCAGCACTTTGAGAGCGGGAGGTTTGGAGACCCAGTACTTC; CDR3: CASTLRAGGLETQYF; V: TRBV2; size: .; J: TRBJ2-5; D: TRBD2
DNA: TGTGCCAGCAGCCCCTCATTGGGTGAGCAGTACTTC; CDR3: CASSPSLGEQYF; V: TRBV7-8; size: .; J: TRBJ2-7; D: .
DNA: TGTGCCTGGACTGGCCCCACTGGGACCAATGAGCAGTTCTTC; CDR3: CAWTGPTGTNEQFF; V: TRBV30; size: .; J: TRBJ2-1; D: .
DNA: TGTGCCAGCAGTGAAGGGACACTTTATGGCTACACCTTC; CDR3: CASSEGTLYGYTF; V: TRBV2; size: .; J: TRBJ1-2; D: .
DNA: TGTGCCAGCAGCACAGCGGACAGGCCCGGAGAGCAGTACTTC; CDR3: CASSTADRPGEQYF; V: TRBV7-2; size: .; J: TRBJ2-7; D: TRBD1
DNA: TGTGCCACCAGCAGCAACGTACAGGGCAATGAGCAGTTCTTC; CDR3: CATSSNVQGNEQFF; V: TRBV2; size: .; J: TRBJ2-1; D: .
DNA: TGCAGTGCACGGGTGAATGAAAAACTGTTTTTT; CDR3: CSARVNEKLFF; V: TRBV20-1; size: once; J: TRBJ1-4; D: .
DNA: TGTGCTAGCAGCTCAAGGACAGGGTCAGAGACCCAGTACTTC; CDR3: CASSSRTGSETQYF; V: TRBV7-7; size: few; J: TRBJ2-5; D: TRBD1
DNA: TGTGCCAGCAGCGTTGGAATCAGGGGCACTGAAGCTTTCTTT; CDR3: CASSVGIRGTEAFF; V: TRBV5-5; size: .; J: TRBJ1-1; D: .
DNA: TGTGCCAGCTCACCCTTACCGACAGGGCAGCAGTACTTC; CDR3: CASSPLPTGQQYF; V: TRBV18; size: once; J: TRBJ2-7; D: TRBD1
DNA: TGCGCCAGCACCCTCCTTGGAGGACAGGGAGGTGGCTACACCTTC; CDR3: CASTLLGGQGGGYTF; V: TRBV10-2; size: few; J: TRBJ1-2; D: TRBD1
DNA: TGCGCCAGCAGCTCGATCGGGACAGGGTATGACGGTGGCTACACCTTC; CDR3: CASSSIGTGYDGGYTF; V: TRBV5-1; size: .; J: TRBJ1-2; D: TRBD1
DNA: TGTGCCAGCAGTGACGGGAGGGGGGCGACAACTAATGAAAAACTGTTTTTT; CDR3: CASSDGRGATTNEKLFF; V: TRBV6-1; size: .; J: TRBJ1-4; D: .
DNA: TGTGCCTGGAGTGTACTAGGTGGGGGAAAACTGTTTTTT; CDR3: CAWSVLGGGKLFF; V: TRBV30; size: few; J: TRBJ1-4; D: .
DNA: TGTGCCAGCGCAACCGGGCCGGACGGGGAGCAGTACTTC; CDR3: CASATGPDGEQYF; V: TRBV18; size: .; J: TRBJ2-7; D: .
DNA: TGTGCCAGTAGTGTCTCTCAGGGGGTTTTGTATGGCTACACCTTC; CDR3: CASSVSQGVLYGYTF; V: TRBV19; size: .; J: TRBJ1-2; D: TRBD1
DNA: TGTGCCAGCAGCTCGGGATCCCCCTCTGGGGCCAACGTCCTGACTTTC; CDR3: CASSSGSPSGANVLTF; V: TRBV5-4; size: .; J: TRBJ2-6; D: .
DNA: TGTGCCAGTAGCAACTACGTCAGCTCCCGGCCAACCGGGGAGCTGTTTTTT; CDR3: CASSNYVSSRPTGELFF; V: TRBV19; size: .; J: TRBJ2-2; D: .
DNA: TGTGCCAGCAGTCTAAGTAGGGTTCAAGAGACCCAGTACTTC; CDR3: CASSLSRVQETQYF; V: TRBV2; size: .; J: TRBJ2-5; D: .
DNA: TGTGCCAGCAGCTCGACAGGGGAGGGAACACCCCTCCACTTT; CDR3: CASSSTGEGTPLHF; V: TRBV7-2; size: .; J: TRBJ1-6; D: TRBD1
DNA: TGTGCCAGCAGTGTCCCGGGACTAGGTGGTGAGCAGTTCTTC; CDR3: CASSVPGLGGEQFF; V: TRBV6-5; size: .; J: TRBJ2-1; D: TRBD2
DNA: TGTGCCATCAGTGAAGGGCTACAGTACGAGCAGTACTTC; CDR3: CAISEGLQYEQYF; V: TRBV10-3; size: .; J: TRBJ2-7; D: .
DNA: TGTGCCAGCAGTGATCGACAGGGGATGGCTGAAGCTTTCTTT; CDR3: CASSDRQGMAEAFF; V: TRBV6-1; size: once; J: TRBJ1-1; D: TRBD1
DNA: TGTGCCAGCAGCCAAGAAGGACAGGCCCAAGCGCCCCAGCATTTT; CDR3: CASSQEGQAQAPQHF; V: TRBV4-2; size: few; J: TRBJ1-5; D: TRBD1